Shown below are 8 T cell receptor beta chains from a single sample sequenced in a study of graft-versus-host responses after intestinal transplantation (dated by TCRdb to the early 2020s). The library was generated by the immunoSEQ multiplex PCR assay. Imported from immuneACCESS, the table was reduced by TCRdb to in-frame sequences with V and J called. These copies leave out some clones; in studies compared against another copy, an unresolved V gene accounts for under half, and the cause of the remainder is not known. Counted in this sample were roughly 50,000 clones; about 90% of them appeared once. The ten top clones hold less than 6% of the sample. The sample was PBMCs, taken 650 to 670 days after intestinal transplant. These receptors all come from a human patient who received an intestinal transplant, so some T cells may come from the graft donor.

This sequence joins TRBV14 and TRBJ1-2; D call uncertain. CDR1 is SGHDN, CDR2 FVKESK, per germline. CDR3 length equals 13 residues. V was cut by 1 base and J by 5 bases, with 8 bases left in between. In DNA form, the CDR3 reads TGTGCCAGCAGCCAAGTTTTGGGGTATGGCTACACCTTC. The encoded protein is CASSQVLGYGYTF.

V is TRBV10-1 and J is TRBJ1-5; perhaps TRBD1 as D (5 bases). Trimming stripped 3 bases from V and 7 bases from J, with 10 bases between. CDR1 and CDR2 from the germline V gene are WNHNN and SYGVQD (reference sequence). The CDR3 is 13 residues long. CDR3 loop: CASSDQGGQPQHF. Written as DNA, the CDR3 is TGCGCCAGCAGTGACCAGGGTGGGCAGCCCCAGCATTTT.

The gene calls are TRBV19 and TRBJ1-2, with 7 bases fitting TRBD1. The V segment lost 6 bases and the J segment 3 bases; nucleotides outside the gene matches: 7. CDR1 LNHDA and CDR2 SQIVND come from the germline V gene (reference sequence). CDR3 length: 14 amino acids. This CDR3 reads CASRKGAGDYGYTF. The CDR3 region has the DNA TGTGCCAGTAGGAAGGGGGCGGGGGACTATGGCTACACCTTC.

This clone has only a few counts. The V and J genes are TRBV7-9 and TRBJ1-1; TRBD1 matches 7 bases. The CDR3 sequence is 12 residues long. Per germline, CDR1 SEHNR and CDR2 FQNEAQ (reference sequence). The V and J ends lost 6 bases and 6 bases, in that order; junction bases with no gene match: 4. In DNA, the CDR3 is TGTGCCAGCAGATCAGGGGGGTCTGAAGCTTTCTTT. This translates into CASRSGGSEAFF.

V gene TRBV9 combines with J gene TRBJ1-3; D gene ambiguous. Germline CDR1 reads SGDLS; CDR2 reads YYNGEE. The CDR3 sequence is 16 residues long. V was shortened by 3 bases and J by 4 bases, with 17 bases between the two germline ends. The chain's CDR3 is CASSADFNSGGNTIYF. Written as DNA, the CDR3 is TGTGCCAGCAGCGCCGATTTTAACTCAGGCGGAAACACCATATATTTT.

The rearrangement links TRBV6-1 to TRBJ1-2; the D gene is possibly TRBD1 (5 bases). The CDR3 is 16 residues long. CDR1 and CDR2 (germline): MNHNS, SASEGT. V lost 3 bases to trimming and J lost 4 bases, with 18 bases between them. For the CDR3, the DNA is TGTGCCAGCAGTGAGGGAATAGGGGATCTCATCTATGGCTACACCTTC. It is translated as CASSEGIGDLIYGYTF.

The chain is built from TRBV7-9 and TRBJ2-2, with 9 nucleotides matching TRBD1. Germline assignment: CDR1 SEHNR and CDR2 FQNEAQ (reference sequence). J was trimmed by 4 bases and V by 3 bases; bases with no gene match: 3. The CDR3 totals 15 residues. CDR3 region: CASSFNRGLTGELFF. The CDR3 DNA sequence: TGTGCCAGCAGCTTTAACAGGGGGCTCACCGGGGAGCTGTTTTTT.

V is TRBV2 and J is TRBJ1-2; no definite D call. CDR1 and CDR2 from the germline V gene are SNHLY and FYNNEI. The V end lost 4 bases, the J end lost 4 bases, and 7 bases lay between the germline ends. This CDR3 has 12 amino acids. The CDR3 sequence is CASSAHSYGYTF. The CDR3, as DNA: TGTGCCAGCAGTGCTCACAGCTATGGCTACACCTTC.